Following are 25 T cell receptor beta chains from one sample sequenced in a study of shared clonotypes between healthy human individuals. Profiling relied on immunoSEQ multiplex PCR, and the TCRdb table lists in-frame clones only, not all of them. The data show under 2,500,000 clones, approximately 94% seen once. Sample: naive CD4+ T cells sorted from blood. Documented subset: CD45RA+ positively selected. The receptors were gathered from a man between 18 and 29 years old in good health.

The rearrangement uses TRBV19 and TRBJ2-2, with D perhaps matching TRBD2 (5 bases). The CDR3 runs 16 residues. CDR1 LNHDA and CDR2 SQIVND come from the germline V gene (reference sequence). With 5 bases removed from V and 5 bases from J, the gap between germline ends came to 18 bases. Here the CDR3 DNA reads TGTGCCAGTAGTTTGGGTAGAGGGAATGGAACCGGGGAGCTGTTTTTT. This translates into CASSLGRGNGTGELFF.

The count of this clone is one. V and J are TRBV30 and TRBJ1-5; 8 positions match TRBD1. The CDR3 has 13 amino acids. Looked up from germline, CDR1 is GTSNPN and CDR2 is SVGIG (reference sequence). With V trimmed by 1 base and J by 4 bases, 0 bases remained unmatched. The DNA of the CDR3 is TGTGCCTGGAGTGGGGACAGGAATCAGCCCCAGCATTTT. This gives the protein CAWSGDRNQPQHF.

The count of this clone is one. The rearrangement links TRBV6-5 to TRBJ2-7; 11 bases agree with TRBD2. The CDR3 is 15 amino acids. Germline V CDR1 and CDR2: MNHEY, SVGAGI. Unmatched junction bases numbered 9, after V lost 3 bases and J lost 8 bases. The DNA for the CDR3 is TGTGCCAGCAGTTATGGGGCTAGCGGGGGGACTAAGCAGTACTTC. Its translation is CASSYGASGGTKQYF.

The chain is built from TRBV5-1 and TRBJ2-5, with 9 positions matching TRBD1. Germline CDR1 SGHRS, CDR2 YFSETQ. The CDR3 runs to 14 residues. With 6 bases clipped from V and 4 bases from J, the junction kept 7 bases outside the gene matches. CDR3 coding DNA: TGCGCCAGCATATTGACAGGGGGAGGAGAGACCCAGTACTTC. Its translation: CASILTGGGETQYF.

This chain uses TRBV7-9 with TRBJ2-2, with D unresolved. CDR3 length: 13 residues. Trimming stripped 11 bases from V and 5 bases from J, with 15 bases between. The germline gives CDR1 SEHNR, CDR2 FQNEAQ (reference sequence). The CDR3 DNA sequence: TGTGCCTCAGGCGGTAGTTTAACCGGGGAGCTGTTTTTT. Translated, it gives CASGGSLTGELFF.

This chain connects TRBV7-9 to TRBJ1-5, with 11 bases that match TRBD1. There are 14 residues in the CDR3. V trimming: 5 bases; J trimming: 5 bases; junction bases outside the gene matches: 2. Per the germline V gene, CDR1 is SEHNR and CDR2 is FQNEAQ (reference sequence). The CDR3 loop reads CASSRDRGDQPQHF. The CDR3 region has the DNA TGTGCCAGCAGCAGGGACAGGGGGGATCAGCCCCAGCATTTT. Variable domain in full (rest from reference TRBV7-9 and TRBJ1-5): DTGVSQNPRHKITKRGQNVTFRCDPISEHNRLYWYRQTLGQGPEFLTYFQNEAQLEKSRLLSDRFSAERPKGSFSTLEIQRTEQGDSAMYLCASSRDRGDQPQHFGDGTRLSIL.

The genes are TRBV30 and TRBJ2-7, with TRBD2 matching 8 bases. V trimming: 3 bases; J trimming: 1 base; junction bases outside the gene matches: 11. The CDR3 spans 16 residues. Germline CDR1 reads GTSNPN; CDR2 reads SVGIG (reference sequence). The CDR3 coding sequence is TGTGCCTGGAGCCCCTCCGGGACTAGGGGTTCCTACGAGCAGTACTTC. Amino acid sequence: CAWSPSGTRGSYEQYF. The whole variable domain, remainder taken from reference TRBV30 and TRBJ2-7, is SQTIHQWPATLVQPVGSPLSLECTVEGTSNPNLYWYRQAAGRGLQLLFYSVGIGQISSEVPQNLSASRPQDRQFILSSKKLLLSDSGFYLCAWSPSGTRGSYEQYFGPGTRLTVT.

The sample holds one count of this clone. CDR3 amino acids: CASIPLNRRSTDTQYF. The CDR3 coding sequence is TGTGCCAGCATTCCCCTTAACAGGAGAAGCACAGATACGCAGTATTTT. The chain carries TRBV5-6 and TRBJ2-3, with TRBD1 as a possible D gene (5 bases). CDR3 length: 16 residues. V was cut by 6 bases and J by 0 bases, with 17 bases left in between. CDR1 and CDR2 (germline): SGHDT, YYEEEE.

This clone has more than one count but fewer than ten. The CDR3 loop is CASSPSYGEDTQYF. Written as DNA, the CDR3 is TGTGCCAGCAGCCCGTCGTACGGGGAAGATACGCAGTATTTT. This chain joins TRBV7-2 and TRBJ2-3, with a possible D match to TRBD2 (5 bases). Germline CDR1 and CDR2: SGHTA and FQGNSA. Between the trimmed V and J ends, which lost 5 bases and 5 bases, there was a span of 14 bases. This CDR3 is 14 amino acids long.

CDR3 sequence (DNA): TGCGCCAGCAGCTTGATGTCTAGCGGGGGGCCTAGCACAGATACGCAGTATTTT. This codes for CASSLMSSGGPSTDTQYF. The J gene is TRBJ2-3, the V gene TRBV5-1; 11 nucleotides line up with TRBD2. The germline V gene has CDR1 SGHRS and CDR2 YFSETQ. The CDR3 loop spans 18 amino acids. Trimming took 1 base from V and 0 from J; bases not matched to a gene: 7.

The genes are TRBV11-2 and TRBJ2-3; D is possibly TRBD1 (5 bases). Germline CDR1 is SGHAT and CDR2 is FQNNGV. Trimming pared 5 bases from V and 2 bases from J, leaving 14 bases between. The CDR3 extends over 15 amino acids. CDR3 loop: CASSRMMTDTDTQYF. CDR3 DNA sequence: TGTGCCAGCAGCCGCATGATGACAGACACAGATACGCAGTATTTT. The variable domain in full, with the rest retrieved from reference TRBV11-2 and TRBJ2-3, is EAGVAQSPRYKIIEKRQSVAFWCNPISGHATLYWYQQILGQGPKLLIQFQNNGVVDDSQLPKDRFSAERLKGVDSTLKIQPAKLEDSAVYLCASSRMMTDTDTQYFGPGTRLTVL.

Note on this clone: The same CDR3 is also encoded by other DNA sequences in this sample. V and J are TRBV11-2 and TRBJ2-7; 15 bases fit TRBD2. Trimming took 5 bases from V and 3 from J; bases not matched to a gene: 2. The CDR3 loop spans 15 amino acids. Germline V gene data show CDR1 as SGHAT and CDR2 as FQNNGV. CDR3 coding DNA: TGTGCCAGCAGCCCGGGACTAGCGGGAGGCTACGAGCAGTACTTC. This sequence encodes CASSPGLAGGYEQYF.

V usage is TRBV27 and J usage is TRBJ1-2; TRBD1 might be the D (5 bases). Trimming removed 4 bases at V and 1 base at J, with 16 bases between. Germline CDR1 MNHEY, CDR2 SMNVEV (reference sequence). This CDR3 contains 16 residues. CDR3 in amino acids: CASSSLRAGLNYGYTF. In DNA form, the CDR3 reads TGTGCCAGCAGTTCCCTTCGGGCAGGGCTTAACTATGGCTACACCTTC.

CDR3: CAWSRENWEKLFF. Written as DNA, the CDR3 is TGTGCCTGGAGTAGGGAAAATTGGGAAAAACTGTTTTTT. J is TRBJ1-4 and V is TRBV30; D unclear. V was shortened by 2 bases and J by 8 bases, with 12 bases between the two germline ends. The CDR3 length is 13 residues. The germline V gene has CDR1 GTSNPN and CDR2 SVGIG (reference sequence).

In the case of this clone: Different DNA sequences within this sample yield the same CDR3. The chain combines TRBV5-1 with TRBJ2-7; the D gene could be TRBD1 or TRBD2 (5 bases each). Trimming stripped 0 bases from V and 4 bases from J, with 11 bases between. Germline V lookup: CDR1 SGHRS, CDR2 YFSETQ. This CDR3 comprises 14 residues. CDR3 amino acids: CASSLESGTYEQYF. The CDR3 region has the DNA TGCGCCAGCAGCTTGGAATCGGGGACGTACGAGCAGTACTTC. The full variable domain, rest sourced from reference TRBV5-1 and TRBJ2-7, is KAGVTQTPRYLIKTRGQQVTLSCSPISGHRSVSWYQQTPGQGLQFLFEYFSETQRNKGNFPGRFSGRQFSNSRSEMNVSTLELGDSALYLCASSLESGTYEQYFGPGTRLTVT.

This clone appeared a single time. The CDR3 nucleotides are TGTGCTAGTGGTTTAAGTCCCAATCAGCCCCAGCATTTT. This encodes CASGLSPNQPQHF. This chain connects TRBV12-5 to TRBJ1-5; D is ambiguous. This CDR3 is 13 amino acids long. The V end was cut by 3 bases, the J end by 3 bases, with 6 bases between. From germline, CDR1 is LGHNT and CDR2 FRNRAP.

J is TRBJ1-2 and V is TRBV10-3; D is undetermined. Germline CDR1 ENHRY, CDR2 SYGVKD. The CDR3 contains 13 residues. V lost 6 bases and J 0 bases, leaving 8 bases between the germline ends. The CDR3, as DNA: TGTGCCATCAGCCAACAGCCTAACTATGGCTACACCTTC. It specifies CAISQQPNYGYTF.

The chain recombines TRBV18 with TRBJ2-7; 14 bases map to TRBD2. CDR1 and CDR2 (germline): KGHSH, LQKENI. This CDR3 has 16 amino acids. V shed 3 bases, J shed 7 bases, and the junction held 8 bases outside the gene matches. CDR3 in DNA: TGTGCCAGCTCACCTACAGGACTAGCGGGAGGTGGAGAGCAGTACTTC. Amino acids: CASSPTGLAGGGEQYF. Filled out from reference TRBV18 and TRBJ2-7, the complete variable domain reads NAGVMQNPRHLVRRRGQEARLRCSPMKGHSHVYWYRQLPEEGLKFMVYLQKENIIDESGMPKERFSAEFPKEGPSILRIQQVVRGDSAAYFCASSPTGLAGGGEQYFGPGTRLTVT.

The chain has TRBV9 and TRBJ2-3; D is unclear. The CDR3 length is 15 residues. Between the trimmed V and J ends, which lost 0 bases and 1 base, there was a span of 9 bases. Per germline, CDR1 SGDLS and CDR2 YYNGEE. The CDR3 sequence is CASSVVGSRTDTQYF. The CDR3 coding sequence is TGTGCCAGCAGCGTAGTGGGATCACGCACAGATACGCAGTATTTT.

The V and J genes are TRBV13 and TRBJ2-7; 7 bases agree with TRBD1. This CDR3 spans 14 amino acids. Germline values: CDR1 PRHDT, CDR2 FYEKMQ (reference sequence). The J segment lost 7 bases and the V segment lost 0 bases, leaving 6 bases of the junction unmatched. CDR3 coding DNA: TGTGCCAGCAGCTTAGGGCAGGGGGAAGGGGAGCAGTACTTC. It codes for CASSLGQGEGEQYF.

CDR3 region: CASSLPGTDYGYTF. The CDR3 DNA reads as TGTGCCAGCAGCTTGCCAGGGACGGACTATGGCTACACCTTC. The chain joins TRBV5-6 to TRBJ1-2; maybe TRBD1 (5 bases). The V gene's germline CDR1 is SGHDT and CDR2 YYEEEE. The CDR3 is 14 residues long. V lost 1 base, J lost 3 bases, and 10 bases lay in between.

V usage is TRBV30 and J usage is TRBJ2-7; 9 bases agree with TRBD2. The length of the CDR3 is 13 residues. After removal of 4 bases from V and 5 bases from J, the junction contained 6 bases not matched to a gene. The germline V gene encodes CDR1 GTSNPN and CDR2 SVGIG (reference sequence). CDR3: CAWTLGLANEQYF. The CDR3 DNA reads TGTGCCTGGACCCTGGGACTAGCTAACGAGCAGTACTTC.

This clone appeared a single time. As DNA, the CDR3 is TGTGCCAGCAGATCCGGGACTAGCGGCTACGAGCAGTACTTC. Translated: CASRSGTSGYEQYF. The V gene is TRBV27, the J gene TRBJ2-7; 11 bases agree with TRBD2. With V trimmed by 6 bases and J by 3 bases, 4 bases remained unmatched. The CDR3 extends over 14 amino acids. The germline gives CDR1 MNHEY, CDR2 SMNVEV (reference sequence).

The V and J genes are TRBV9 and TRBJ2-1, with D possibly being TRBD1 or TRBD2 (6 bases each). The CDR3 loop spans 16 amino acids. The V and J ends lost 4 bases and 7 bases respectively, with 21 bases between them. CDR1 is SGDLS, CDR2 YYNGEE, per germline. The CDR3 reads CASSPAWGARGNEQFF. The CDR3 DNA reads TGTGCCAGCAGCCCCGCCTGGGGGGCTAGGGGGAATGAGCAGTTCTTC. Looking up the rest from reference TRBV9 and TRBJ2-1 gives the full variable domain: DSGVTQTPKHLITATGQRVTLRCSPRSGDLSVYWYQQSLDQGLQFLIQYYNGEERAKGNILERFSAQQFPDLHSELNLSSLELGDSALYFCASSPAWGARGNEQFFGPGTRLTVL.

The chain uses TRBV18 and TRBJ1-2; the D is unclear. V lost 2 bases and J lost 3, with 10 bases in between. CDR1 and CDR2 from the germline V gene are KGHSH and LQKENI. CDR3 length equals 14 residues. The DNA for the CDR3 is TGTGCCAGCTCACCAGGTCGGAGGGACTATGGCTACACCTTC. As protein: CASSPGRRDYGYTF. Full variable domain (remainder filled in from reference TRBV18 and TRBJ1-2): NAGVMQNPRHLVRRRGQEARLRCSPMKGHSHVYWYRQLPEEGLKFMVYLQKENIIDESGMPKERFSAEFPKEGPSILRIQQVVRGDSAAYFCASSPGRRDYGYTFGSGTRLTVV.